The TCR beta chain under discussion was sequenced for a study of T cell responses to AZD1222 COVID-19 vaccine. Broader study findings: Spike was spanned by vaccine-associated CD4 TCRs, which were dominant at 160-218 and 743-854. Spike-specific TCRs gained breadth and depth after people received two AZD1222 doses. The donors showed a predominance of white British ancestry and of females, with possible underestimation of clonal diversity. Baseline seropositivity occurred in only six AZD1222 recipients.

About this clone: The antigen is not known.

Clones were sequenced by immunoSEQ multiplex PCR, and TCRdb holds only the in-frame ones, with some missing. The data hold approximately 190,000 clones, with around 87% observed a single time. V lost 4 bases to trimming and J lost 1 base; unmatched junction nucleotides: 3. This CDR3 has 14 residues. The germline gives CDR1 GTSNPN, CDR2 SVGIG (reference sequence). The specimen was peripheral blood, collected on day 0 of MenACWY control vaccination. The rearrangement uses TRBV30 and TRBJ2-3; 9 bases agree with TRBD2. The source is an adult in good health. The DNA for the CDR3 is TGTGCCTGGAAGGTAGCGGGGGGCACAGATACGCAGTATTTT. It codes for CAWKVAGGTDTQYF.